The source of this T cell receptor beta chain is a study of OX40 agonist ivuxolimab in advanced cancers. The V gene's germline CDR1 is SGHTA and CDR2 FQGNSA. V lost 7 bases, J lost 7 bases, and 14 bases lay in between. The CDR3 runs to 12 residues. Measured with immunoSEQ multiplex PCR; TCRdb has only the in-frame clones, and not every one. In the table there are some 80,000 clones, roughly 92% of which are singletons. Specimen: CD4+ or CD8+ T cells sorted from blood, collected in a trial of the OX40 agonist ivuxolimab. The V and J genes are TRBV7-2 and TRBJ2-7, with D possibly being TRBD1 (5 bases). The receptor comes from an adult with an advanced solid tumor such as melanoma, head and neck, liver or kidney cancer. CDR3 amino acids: CASTQGWGEQYF. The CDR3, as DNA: TGTGCCAGCACCCAGGGTTGGGGAGAGCAGTACTTC.